This T cell receptor beta chain was documented in a study of CD8 T cells in Susac syndrome. General study findings and limits: CD4+ T cell repertoires in Susac syndrome lacked clonal expansion.

An amount of RNA that ranged from roughly 0.45 to 1 ug was reverse transcribed with random hexamers. Amplification of TCR beta CDR3 used immunoSEQ multiplex PCR across 54 Vbeta and 13 Jbeta. TCRdb called the immunoSEQ multiplex PCR reads again in MiXCR, with one record for every CDR3 protein. Among about 210,000 distinct CDR3 sequences listed, 94% were seen once. Diagnostic criteria for definite or probable disease, in their recently defined form, were met by the patients with Susac syndrome. Concerning this clonotype itself: Its antigen remains unknown.

The sample consisted of CD4+ T cells from PBMCs. The clonotype originates from a human donor with Susac syndrome.

The CDR3 DNA is TGTGCCAGCAGTCCGGGACAGGTCTACGAGCAGTACTTC. As protein: CASSPGQVYEQYF. V usage is TRBV12-3 or TRBV12-4 and J usage is TRBJ2-7; the match to TRBD1 covers 8 bases. The CDR3 consists of 13 residues. Trimming at V came to 5 bases and at J to 3 bases, leaving 3 bases not matched to a gene.